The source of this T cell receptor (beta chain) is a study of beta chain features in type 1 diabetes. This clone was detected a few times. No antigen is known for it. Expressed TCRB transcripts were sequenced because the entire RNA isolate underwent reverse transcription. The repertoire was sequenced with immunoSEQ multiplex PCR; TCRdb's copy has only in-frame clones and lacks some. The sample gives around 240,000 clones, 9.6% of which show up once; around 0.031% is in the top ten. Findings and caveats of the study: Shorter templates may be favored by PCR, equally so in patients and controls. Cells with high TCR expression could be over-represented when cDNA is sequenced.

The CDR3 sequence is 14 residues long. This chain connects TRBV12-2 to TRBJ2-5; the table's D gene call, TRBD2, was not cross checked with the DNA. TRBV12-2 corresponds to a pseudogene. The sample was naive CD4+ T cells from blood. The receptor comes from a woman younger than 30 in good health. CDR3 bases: TGTGCAAGTCACACACCGGGACTAGCAGAGACCCAGTACTTC. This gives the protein CASHTPGLAETQYF.